This T cell receptor beta chain was identified during a study of T cells in Graves' hyperthyroidism and ophthalmopathy. Stable disease denoted Graves' hyperthyroidism without ophthalmopathy progression within 18 months. It was RNA transcripts that yielded the amplified TCR beta CDR3 regions. HTBI primers were employed in a first-round RT-PCR of the TCR CDR3. TCRdb analysed the multiplex PCR reads with MiXCR anew, one entry per CDR3 protein. The data hold about 46,000 distinct CDR3 sequences, with 49% observed a single time. The CDR3 contains 13 residues. Germline-derived CDR1 and CDR2 are SSHAT and FNYEAQ (reference sequence). Many counts were recorded for this clonotype. One end of the junction varies from germline; a read error may be responsible.

The clonotype comes from a woman in her forties or fifties with Graves' hyperthyroidism. V gene TRBV7-7 combines with J gene TRBJ2-5; 7 bases match TRBD2. The sample consisted of peripheral blood or thyroid tissue (not recorded which). CDR3 nucleotide sequence: TGTGCTAGCAGCGTCGGGGAGGGACAGACCCAGTACTTC. Its protein product is CASSVGEGQTQYF.